What follows are 26 T cell receptor beta chains derived from one specimen sequenced in a study of spatial heterogeneity in lung cancer. The study's findings and limits: In tumors, expanded intratumoral alpha and beta TCR counts tracked mutation counts.

Their specific antigens are unknown. The sample's time point: sample taken at primary tumor resection. One entry per CDR3 protein, called by TCRdb with MiXCR from the 5' RACE reads. This sample has about 4,900 distinct CDR3 sequences, with roughly 22% found just once. The sequenced sample was lung tumor tissue, obtained at surgery. Receptors were obtained from a male donor with early-stage non-small cell lung cancer.

This clonotype was recorded at least ten times. J is TRBJ1-5 and V is TRBV6-6; D may be TRBD1 (6 bases). Germline CDR1 MNHNY, CDR2 SVGAGI (reference sequence). The CDR3 has 15 amino acids. The V end lost 2 bases, the J end lost 3 bases, and 11 bases lay between the germline ends. Here the CDR3 reads CASSYHRDANQPQHF. The CDR3 region has the DNA TGTGCCAGCAGTTACCACAGGGATGCCAATCAGCCCCAGCATTTT.

There are a few counts of this clonotype. The CDR3 sequence: CASRPTGDSNQPQHF. DNA of the CDR3: TGTGCCAGCAGGCCCACAGGGGATAGCAATCAGCCCCAGCATTTT. V gene TRBV6-1 combines with J gene TRBJ1-5; 7 bases map to TRBD1. The J segment lost 0 bases and the V segment lost 6 bases, leaving 5 bases of the junction unmatched. Looked up from germline, CDR1 is MNHNS and CDR2 is SASEGT. There are 15 residues in the CDR3.

This clonotype occurred many times. V and J are TRBV5-4 and TRBJ2-5, with TRBD2 identical over 10 bases. The CDR3 contains 15 residues. Germline V lookup: CDR1 SGHNT, CDR2 YYREEE (reference sequence). V dropped 1 base and J dropped 3; count of bases not matched to a gene: 3. The CDR3 nucleotides are TGTGCCAGCAGCTTGCCGCTAGCGGGAGAAGAGACCCAGTACTTC. Its translation: CASSLPLAGEETQYF.

This clonotype was counted ten times or more. The chain joins TRBV20-1 to TRBJ2-3; 10 bases fit TRBD2. J lost 1 base, V lost 5 bases, and 6 bases had no gene match. The CDR3 consists of 15 residues. Germline CDR1 DFQATT, CDR2 SNEGSKA (reference sequence). The DNA for the CDR3 is TGCAGTGCTTTCAGCGGGGGGGCCGGCACAGATACGCAGTATTTT. Amino acid sequence: CSAFSGGAGTDTQYF.

This chain joins TRBV2 and TRBJ2-7; D ambiguous. The CDR3 loop spans 14 amino acids. V shed 6 bases and J shed 5 bases, with 17 bases lying between them. From germline, CDR1 is SNHLY and CDR2 FYNNEI. This CDR3 reads CASRAGPLDHEQYF. The CDR3 DNA reads TGTGCCAGCAGGGCCGGACCCTTGGACCACGAGCAGTACTTC.

CDR3 sequence reads: CSVGWDTDTQYF. In DNA form, the CDR3 reads TGCAGCGTTGGATGGGACACAGATACGCAGTATTTT. This rearrangement joins TRBV29-1 to TRBJ2-3; no definite D call. The V gene lost 4 bases and the J gene lost 2 bases, with 7 bases spanning the gap. The CDR3 has 12 amino acids. CDR1 is SQVTM, CDR2 ANQGSEA, per germline.

By its share, this clonotype is medium-sized. V and J are TRBV5-1 and TRBJ2-2, with D possibly matching TRBD2 (6 bases). Trimming took 1 base from V and 4 from J, leaving 17 bases between them. This CDR3 contains 17 residues. CDR1 is SGHRS, CDR2 YFSETQ, per germline. CDR3 sequence: CASSLSGVSLGTGELFF. The DNA of the CDR3 is TGCGCCAGCAGCTTGTCGGGGGTGTCCTTGGGCACCGGGGAGCTGTTTTTT.

The chain joins TRBV2 to TRBJ1-6; D is perhaps TRBD1 (5 bases). Germline-derived CDR1 and CDR2 are SNHLY and FYNNEI. The CDR3 is made up of 13 amino acids. Trimming removed 4 bases from V and 8 bases from J, with 9 bases in between. This CDR3 is CASSVRGDSPLHF. CDR3 DNA sequence: TGTGCCAGCAGTGTTAGGGGTGATTCACCCCTCCACTTT. Combining the CDR3 with reference TRBV2 and TRBJ1-6 gives the whole variable domain EPEVTQTPSHQVTQMGQEVILRCVPISNHLYFYWYRQILGQKVEFLVSFYNNEISEKSEIFDDQFSVERPDGSNFTLKIRSTKLEDSAMYFCASSVRGDSPLHFGNGTRLTVT.

In its sample, this clonotype was seen a few times. This chain uses TRBV27 with TRBJ1-1; D unresolved. Germline-derived CDR1 and CDR2 are MNHEY and SMNVEV (reference sequence). Between the trimmed V and J ends, which lost 6 bases and 0 bases, there was a span of 11 bases. This CDR3 is built from 14 residues. The CDR3 reads CASSSGGMNTEAFF. DNA for the CDR3: TGTGCCAGCAGCTCCGGCGGAATGAACACTGAAGCTTTCTTT.

This clonotype was found many times. The chain couples TRBV5-4 to TRBJ2-5; no definite D call. The germline V gene has CDR1 SGHNT and CDR2 YYREEE (reference sequence). V was pared by 0 bases and J by 1 base, with 10 bases between. This CDR3 region has 15 residues. The CDR3 protein is CASSLVVAGQETQYF. The CDR3 DNA sequence: TGTGCCAGCAGCTTGGTGGTAGCCGGCCAAGAGACCCAGTACTTC.

In this sample, this clonotype turned up a few times. The chain joins TRBV7-8 to TRBJ2-2, with D unresolved. CDR1 and CDR2 from the germline V gene are SGHVS and FQNEAQ. The V end was cut by 1 base, the J end by 0 bases, with 9 bases between. This CDR3 region has 16 residues. The CDR3, as DNA: TGTGCCAGCAGCTTAGGGTCTACAACGAACACCGGGGAGCTGTTTTTT. As protein: CASSLGSTTNTGELFF.

This clonotype is labeled as medium-sized (0.01 to 0.1%). CDR3 sequence: CASSHRDRGYEQYF. The CDR3 DNA is TGTGCCAGCAGCCACCGGGACAGGGGTTACGAGCAGTACTTC. This rearrangement joins TRBV7-3 to TRBJ2-7; 10 bases map to TRBD1. The V gene's germline CDR1 is SGHTA and CDR2 FQGTGA. This CDR3 has 14 residues. V lost 5 bases and J lost 4; bases outside the gene matches: 5. Variable domain in full (rest from reference TRBV7-3 and TRBJ2-7): GAGVSQTPSNKVTEKGKYVELRCDPISGHTALYWYRQSLGQGPEFLIYFQGTGAADDSGLPNDRFFAVRPEGSVSTLKIQRTERGDSAVYLCASSHRDRGYEQYFGPGTRLTVT.

The chain links TRBV29-1 to TRBJ2-5; TRBD2 matches 8 bases. Trimming at V came to 8 bases and at J to 2 bases, leaving 4 bases not matched to a gene. Germline loops: CDR1 SQVTM, CDR2 ANQGSEA. CDR3 length: 12 residues. CDR3 bases: TGCAGCTCGTCTAGCGGGCAAGAGACCCAGTACTTC. This translates into CSSSSGQETQYF.

By share, this clonotype counts as medium-sized. This chain connects TRBV23-1 to TRBJ2-7, with D possibly being TRBD1 (6 bases). TRBV23-1 is given ORF status, its function remaining uncertain. V was cut by 6 bases and J by 5 bases, with 11 bases left in between. The CDR3 runs to 12 residues. CDR3 protein: CASSRGIDEQYF. CDR3 coding DNA: TGCGCCAGCAGCAGGGGCATCGACGAGCAGTACTTC.

This clonotype was counted many times. The gene calls are TRBV5-6 and TRBJ1-2; D is ambiguous. Trimming took 4 bases from V and 0 from J, leaving 13 bases between them. CDR1 is SGHDT and CDR2 is YYEEEE in the germline V gene. The CDR3 consists of 15 residues. Here the CDR3 reads CASSRSSDTNYGYTF. CDR3 nucleotides: TGTGCCAGCAGCCGATCCAGCGACACTAACTATGGCTACACCTTC.

This clonotype was seen more than once but under ten times. This sequence joins TRBV12-3 or TRBV12-4 and TRBJ2-1; 8 positions match TRBD2. The CDR3 loop spans 15 amino acids. The junction had 8 bases not matched to a gene; V was cut back by 10 bases and J by 0 bases. DNA for the CDR3: TGTGCCATACCCCGAGCGGGGGCCTCCTACAATGAGCAGTTCTTC. Protein sequence: CAIPRAGASYNEQFF.

By sample fraction, this clonotype is medium-sized. The chain couples TRBV11-2 to TRBJ2-3; the D gene is possibly TRBD2 (6 bases). Per the germline V gene, CDR1 is SGHAT and CDR2 is FQNNGV. There are 16 residues in the CDR3. With 2 bases removed from V and 2 bases from J, the gap between germline ends came to 14 bases. This CDR3 is CASSLLILADTDTQYF. For the CDR3, the DNA is TGTGCCAGCAGCTTACTAATTTTAGCGGACACAGATACGCAGTATTTT.

This clonotype was picked up a small number of times. The rearrangement joins TRBV28 to TRBJ1-5; 8 nucleotides align to TRBD1. CDR3 length equals 14 residues. Germline loops: CDR1 MDHEN, CDR2 SYDVKM. Trimming at V came to 5 bases and at J to 2 bases, leaving 2 bases not matched to a gene. The CDR3 sequence: CASSLDRGNQPQHF. Written as DNA, the CDR3 is TGTGCCAGCAGTCTGGACAGGGGCAATCAGCCCCAGCATTTT.

The genes are TRBV12-3 or TRBV12-4 and TRBJ2-5; D possibly uses TRBD1 or TRBD2 (5 bases each). Deletions cut 3 bases from V and 4 bases from J, with 6 bases between. The CDR3 is made up of 12 amino acids. The CDR3 protein is CASSLRGETQYF. In nucleotides, the CDR3 is TGTGCCAGCAGTTTGAGGGGAGAGACCCAGTACTTC.

The gene calls are TRBV20-1 and TRBJ2-7; D not resolved. In germline, CDR1 is DFQATT, CDR2 SNEGSKA (reference sequence). The CDR3 extends over 12 amino acids. Trimming removed 5 bases at V and 6 bases at J, with 14 bases between. The CDR3: CSAAVLAAEQYF. The DNA of the CDR3 is TGCAGTGCTGCGGTTCTGGCCGCCGAGCAGTACTTC.

V gene TRBV28 combines with J gene TRBJ2-7; 11 nucleotides line up with TRBD2. Germline V CDR1 and CDR2: MDHEN, SYDVKM. The V and J ends lost 7 bases and 3 bases, in that order; junction bases with no gene match: 11. This CDR3 comprises 16 residues. The CDR3 is CASTLAASGGFYEQYF. For the CDR3, the DNA is TGTGCCAGCACACTTGCGGCTAGCGGGGGGTTCTACGAGCAGTACTTC.

This clonotype was recorded at least ten times. The V call is TRBV6-2 or TRBV6-3, the J call TRBJ2-1, with 9 bases matching TRBD2. The length of the CDR3 is 15 residues. From germline, CDR1 is MNHEY and CDR2 SVGEGT. The trim removed 2 bases at V and 3 bases at J, leaving 2 bases unmatched. DNA of the CDR3: TGTGCCAGCAGTTACGGGCGGGGGGGCTACAATGAGCAGTTCTTC. It specifies CASSYGRGGYNEQFF.

In its sample, this clonotype is medium-sized. V is TRBV11-3 and J is TRBJ1-1; 8 bases match TRBD1. The V and J ends lost 5 bases and 2 bases, in that order; junction bases with no gene match: 10. The length of the CDR3 is 16 residues. The germline V gene has CDR1 SGHNT and CDR2 YENEEA. CDR3 DNA: TGTGCCAGCAGCCCGGGGGGTGGACAGGGTAACACTGAAGCTTTCTTT. As protein: CASSPGGGQGNTEAFF.

This clonotype is classed as medium-sized. The chain has TRBV24-1 and TRBJ1-1; TRBD1 agrees at 7 bases. V shed 5 bases, J shed 2 bases, and the junction held 4 bases outside the gene matches. Germline V gives CDR1 KGHDR, CDR2 SFDVKD. The CDR3 spans 14 residues. The CDR3 protein is CATSGGTANTEAFF. CDR3 coding DNA: TGTGCCACCAGTGGCGGGACAGCTAACACTGAAGCTTTCTTT.

This clonotype was found a few times. CDR3 region: CATSDFYNEQFF. The CDR3 nucleotides are TGTGCCACCAGTGACTTCTACAATGAGCAGTTCTTC. The chain has TRBV24-1 and TRBJ2-1; D is unclear. The V end was cut by 4 bases, the J end by 3 bases, with 3 bases between. The CDR3 length is 12 residues. Germline CDR1 reads KGHDR; CDR2 reads SFDVKD.

This clonotype has only a few counts. This chain connects TRBV5-5 to TRBJ1-6; 7 bases line up with TRBD1. The junction had 5 bases not matched to a gene; V was cut back by 4 bases and J by 7 bases. CDR1 SGHKS and CDR2 YYEKEE come from the germline V gene (reference sequence). The CDR3 covers 14 residues. The CDR3: CASSPGTENSPLHF. The DNA of the CDR3 is TGTGCCAGCAGCCCAGGGACAGAAAATTCACCCCTCCACTTT.